The next 14 T cell receptor beta chains were all read from a single sample in a study of sequential checkpoint blockade in melanoma. Some clones are missing from TCRdb's copy, which holds only in-frame ones; the method was immunoSEQ multiplex PCR. The sample carries roughly 28,000 clones, roughly 80% recorded once. Treatment specified: randomized to nivolumab then ipilimumab (arm A) or the reverse (arm B). This sample comprised CD8+ T cells sorted from blood (inferred from file names), obtained from a patient given nivolumab and ipilimumab in sequence. The receptors stem from a human donor with melanoma.

The chain joins TRBV11-2 to TRBJ1-2, with D possibly being TRBD1 (6 bases). V lost 5 bases, J lost 8 bases, and 18 bases lay in between. Germline values: CDR1 SGHAT, CDR2 FQNNGV. The CDR3 runs to 14 residues. The CDR3 loop is CASSPGQPSRGYTF. DNA of the CDR3: TGTGCCAGCAGCCCTGGACAGCCCTCGAGGGGCTACACCTTC.

This clone occurred once. This same CDR3 is encoded by further DNA sequences in the sample. The chain employs TRBV5-1 and TRBJ2-1; D ambiguous. V was clipped by 0 bases and J by 2 bases, with 6 bases between them. This CDR3 region has 14 residues. Germline CDR1 is SGHRS and CDR2 is YFSETQ. CDR3 amino acids: CASSLDSPYNEQFF. DNA of the CDR3: TGCGCCAGCAGCTTGGACAGTCCCTACAATGAGCAGTTCTTC.

The gene calls are TRBV6-5 and TRBJ2-7; D not certain. V lost 5 bases and J 4 bases, leaving 12 bases between the germline ends. The CDR3 sequence is 13 residues long. Germline-derived CDR1 and CDR2 are MNHEY and SVGAGI. CDR3 DNA sequence: TGTGCCAGCAGTCCCCGGTCCGGGTACGAGCAGTACTTC. This gives the protein CASSPRSGYEQYF.

V gene TRBV5-6 combines with J gene TRBJ2-1, with a possible D match to TRBD2 (6 bases). Germline CDR1 reads SGHDT; CDR2 reads YYEEEE. The CDR3 sequence is 16 residues long. V was clipped by 0 bases and J by 0 bases, with 10 bases between them. CDR3 protein: CASSLERARSYNEQFF. The CDR3, as DNA: TGTGCCAGCAGCTTGGAGCGGGCCCGCTCCTACAATGAGCAGTTCTTC.

The sample holds one count of this clone. The CDR3 sequence is CAYTQGGELFF. For the CDR3, the DNA is TGTGCCTACACACAGGGAGGGGAGCTGTTTTTT. The chain joins TRBV30 to TRBJ2-2, with TRBD1 as a possible D gene (6 bases). Germline CDR1 GTSNPN, CDR2 SVGIG (reference sequence). Deletions cut 7 bases from V and 8 bases from J, with 11 bases between. This CDR3 spans 11 amino acids.

This sequence joins TRBV7-2 and TRBJ2-7, with D perhaps TRBD1 (6 bases). This CDR3 contains 15 residues. The germline V gene has CDR1 SGHTA and CDR2 FQGNSA. V was clipped by 2 bases and J by 2 bases, with 13 bases between them. The CDR3 sequence is CASSLISGVTYEQYF. For the CDR3, the DNA is TGTGCCAGCAGCTTAATATCAGGGGTAACCTACGAGCAGTACTTC.

The J gene is TRBJ2-1, the V gene TRBV18; no reliable D call. Germline V gene sequence: CDR1 KGHSH, CDR2 LQKENI. The length of the CDR3 is 12 residues. V lost 4 bases and J 2 bases, leaving 3 bases between the germline ends. This CDR3 is CASSLTYNEQFF. CDR3 nucleotide sequence: TGTGCCAGCTCACTCACCTACAATGAGCAGTTCTTC.

The rearrangement joins TRBV6-1 to TRBJ1-2; tentative D call: TRBD1 (5 bases). The CDR3 length is 16 residues. V dropped 2 bases and J dropped 2 bases, with 15 bases sitting between them. Per germline, CDR1 MNHNS and CDR2 SASEGT. This CDR3 reads CASSELLAGGNYGYTF. DNA for the CDR3: TGTGCCAGCAGTGAATTGTTAGCGGGGGGAAACTATGGCTACACCTTC.

The CDR3 sequence is CASSYGPRESFF. The DNA of the CDR3 is TGTGCCAGCAGTTACGGGCCGAGGGAATCTTTCTTT. This chain joins TRBV6-6 and TRBJ1-1; no clear D. V lost 2 bases, J lost 12 bases, and 13 bases lay in between. The CDR3 extends over 12 amino acids. Germline loops: CDR1 MNHNY, CDR2 SVGAGI (reference sequence).

The chain carries TRBV28 and TRBJ2-3; 9 nucleotides line up with TRBD2. The V gene's germline CDR1 is MDHEN and CDR2 SYDVKM. The V segment lost 4 bases and the J segment 2 bases; nucleotides outside the gene matches: 7. This CDR3 is built from 16 residues. The CDR3 loop reads CASSSQTSGHTDTQYF. The CDR3 bases are TGTGCCAGCAGTTCCCAGACTAGCGGCCACACAGATACGCAGTATTTT.

V is TRBV2 and J is TRBJ2-7, with TRBD1 matching over 10 bases. The V gene's germline CDR1 is SNHLY and CDR2 FYNNEI. The CDR3 is made up of 13 amino acids. After removal of 8 bases from V and 4 bases from J, the junction contained 5 bases not matched to a gene. The CDR3 here is CASGQGEIYEQYF. CDR3 DNA: TGTGCCAGCGGACAGGGGGAGATTTACGAGCAGTACTTC.

This clone was observed once. J is TRBJ1-6 and V is TRBV7-4; the D gene is possibly TRBD1 (6 bases). The CDR3 has 16 amino acids. V lost 3 bases and J lost 7, with 16 bases in between. In germline, CDR1 is SGHVT, CDR2 SQSDAQ. Here the CDR3 DNA reads TGTGCCAGCAGCTTCGCGAACAGGGCCCCAAATTCACCCCTCCACTTT. It codes for CASSFANRAPNSPLHF.

The chain combines TRBV27 with TRBJ2-7; perhaps TRBD1 as D (5 bases). CDR1 MNHEY and CDR2 SMNVEV come from the germline V gene (reference sequence). Trimming took off 5 bases at V and 0 bases at J, with 11 bases between the two ends. The CDR3 sequence is 14 residues long. The CDR3 region has the DNA TGTGCCAGCAGTCCCTGGGGCGGCTCCTACGAGCAGTACTTC. Translating it yields CASSPWGGSYEQYF.

By sample share, this clone is large. This chain joins TRBV4-1 and TRBJ2-3; D is unclear. V was shortened by 1 base and J by 5 bases, with 13 bases between the two germline ends. The CDR3 spans 15 residues. Germline CDR1 is MGHRA and CDR2 is YSYEKL. CDR3 in DNA: TGCGCCAGCAGCCAAGGTAACCACCCGGGAGATACGCAGTATTTT. This gives the protein CASSQGNHPGDTQYF.